The clone carrying this T cell receptor (beta chain) appeared a few times. Its antigen is unknown. This record comes from a study of beta chain features in type 1 diabetes. Study-level findings and limits: Among all four CD4+ subsets, Type 1 diabetes patients had TCRB CDR3s that were moderately but significantly shorter. Patients' naive, central memory and regulatory TCRB repertoires appeared more alike than those of healthy donors.

CD4+ naive, central memory, regulatory and stem cell-like memory subsets were isolated by sorting on CD45RO/CCR7/CD25/CD127/CD95/CD27. The CDR3 is 15 residues long. Germline V lookup: CDR1 LGHNA, CDR2 YSLEER. J was trimmed by 2 bases and V by 1 base; bases with no gene match: 3. What was sequenced were expressed TCRB transcripts, since all of the isolated RNA had been reverse transcribed. Only in-frame clones appear in the TCRdb table, and some are missing; sequencing was by immunoSEQ multiplex PCR. The table has 500,000 to 800,000 clones, approximately 13% seen once. This sequence was found in a man between 25 and 39 years old with type 1 diabetes. The sequenced sample was naive CD4+ T cells from blood. The J gene is TRBJ2-7, the V gene TRBV4-3, with 9 positions matching TRBD1. The CDR3 loop reads CASSQGTGDTYEQYF. The CDR3 nucleotides read TGCGCCAGCAGCCAAGGGACAGGGGACACCTACGAGCAGTACTTC.